The text below deals with one TCR beta chain. This clonotype was detected ten times or more. This receptor's antigen is unknown. One base away there is no much larger clone; base qualities are not given. The data are from a study of T-cell memory formation after mild COVID-19 (dated by TCRdb to the early 2020s). Regarding the complete study: TCR sequence clusters from the two donors were found to be largely donor specific. In a couple of donors, T-cell clones that expanded and contracted after mild COVID-19 were tracked by sequencing TCRalpha and TCRbeta repertoires over time. Two young, previously healthy adult volunteers made up the cohort, one male and one female.

Ficoll-Paque density gradient centrifugation was the method used to isolate PBMCs. The reads were generated on an Illumina NovaSeq 6000. cDNA libraries for TCRalpha and TCRbeta were prepared by 5'RACE using constant-segment primers, with sample barcodes and unique molecular identifiers added. RNA was extracted from every sample with Trizol reagent. Library amplification was performed in two PCR steps, and a second sample barcode and Illumina TruSeq adapters were introduced in the second step. Sequencing of the libraries was done on an Illumina NovaSeq, producing 2 x 150 bp paired-end reads. In the source study's methods: Demultiplexing of reads and collapsing into UMI-guided consensus sequences were performed with migec v1.2.7. With mixcr v2.1.11, UMI consensuses were aligned to TRA and TRB V and J templates and assembled into clonotypes. Clonotypes were classified as expanded or contracted when called significant by both edgeR and NoisET, with noise models trained on biological replicates. For edgeR calls, a false discovery rate-adjusted p below 0.01 and a log2 fold-change threshold of 1 were applied. As an exploratory analysis of dynamics, PCA with hierarchical clustering was applied to max-normalized trajectories of the 1000 most abundant clonotypes. Separately sequenced CD4+ and CD8+ repertoires were used to assign the CD4 or CD8 phenotype of responding clones. Using fastp at Q25 and MiXCR, TCRdb reprocessed the public reads and kept productive beta chains. Merged by CDR3 protein, the rows form single entries marked with the most common genes and DNA. V and J calls and clone size were set by TCRdb, not the authors. The table for this sample lists around 300,000 distinct CDR3 sequences; roughly an eighth of them were counted only once. 22% of the sample comes from the top ten.

Study-wide findings and limitations: The study included only a couple of mild cases, and larger cohorts that include severe cases with pre-infection samples were judged to be necessary. SARS-CoV-2 specificity of the second-wave clones peaking on day 37 was not confirmed. The detection of some responding clones in pre-infection memory suggests that pre-existing cross-reactive memory T cells joined the SARS-CoV-2 response. Clones contracting from day 15 to 85 had balanced CD4/CD8 phenotypes, while a second wave expanding from day 15 to 37 was biased towards CD4+. Contracting CD4+ clones appeared mostly in the CM and EM memory subsets, whereas CD8+ clones were enriched in EMRA.

CDR1 SGHTA and CDR2 FQGTGA were looked up in the germline V gene. The V end loses 4 bases and the J end loses 4 bases, and a stretch of 8 bases separates them. Reading from cysteine to phenylalanine, the CDR3 counts 14 amino acids. The sequence is cut down to CDR3 DNA, 42 bases in frame from base 1. What was sequenced was PBMCs or a T cell subset sorted from them (not recorded which). The TCR originated in a man aged 18 to 30 who had mild COVID-19 (a few samples of this study predate the infection). The sample titles of this study are shuffled in the database, so cell type and time point are left out; the donor was told from shared clones. The sequence links TRBV7-3 to TRBJ2-6, with TRBD1 as a weak D call on 5 bases. Here is the DNA: TGTGCCAGCAGCTCAGGGCCCGGGGCCAACGTCCTGACTTTC. It is translated as CASSSGPGANVLTF.